This T cell receptor (beta chain) was sequenced during a study of response to subunit inactivated influenza vaccine. Regarding the study as a whole: Only a handful of new T cells, the authors suggested, are recruited with each seasonal influenza vaccination.

In TCRdb, the RT-PCR reads were re-called with MiXCR into one record per CDR3 protein. The sample carries 290,000 or so distinct CDR3 sequences, about 20% recorded once. CDR1 is DFQATT and CDR2 is SNEGSKA in the germline V gene (reference sequence). CDR3 size: 15 residues. V lost 3 bases, J lost 0 bases, and 6 bases stayed unmatched. To note about this clonotype: Its antigen is still unknown.

The chain links TRBV20-1 to TRBJ2-5; the match to TRBD2 covers 8 bases. This material consisted of PBMCs from blood, taken 21 months after vaccination. The origin of this receptor is a man aged 45 to 75 who received an inactivated influenza vaccine. The CDR3 sequence: CSARTSATNQETQYF. The CDR3 nucleotides read TGCAGTGCTAGGACTAGCGCTACGAACCAAGAGACCCAGTACTTC.